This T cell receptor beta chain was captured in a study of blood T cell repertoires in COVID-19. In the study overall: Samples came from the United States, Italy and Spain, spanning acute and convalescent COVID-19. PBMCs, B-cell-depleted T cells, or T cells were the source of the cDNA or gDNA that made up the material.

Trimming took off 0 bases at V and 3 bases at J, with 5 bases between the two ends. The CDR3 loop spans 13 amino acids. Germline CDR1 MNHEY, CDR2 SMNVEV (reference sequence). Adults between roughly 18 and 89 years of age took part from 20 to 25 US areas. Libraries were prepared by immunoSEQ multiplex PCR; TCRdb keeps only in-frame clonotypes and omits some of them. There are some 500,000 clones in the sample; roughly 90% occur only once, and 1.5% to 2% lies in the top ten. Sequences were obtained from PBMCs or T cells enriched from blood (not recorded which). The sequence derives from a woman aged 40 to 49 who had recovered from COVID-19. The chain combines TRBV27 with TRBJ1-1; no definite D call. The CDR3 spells CASSLSDYTEAFF. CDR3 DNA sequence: TGTGCCAGCAGTTTATCGGACTACACTGAAGCTTTCTTT.